The 31 T cell receptor beta chains reported below all come from one sample, sequenced in a study of blood T cell repertoires in COVID-19. Profiling relied on immunoSEQ multiplex PCR, and the TCRdb table lists in-frame clones only, not all of them. Of more than 350,000 clones listed, around 91% were seen once; the top ten hold 0.9% to 1.1%. Specimen: PBMCs or T cells enriched from blood (not recorded which). The receptor set was obtained from a young man who had recovered from COVID-19.

The chain carries TRBV18 and TRBJ2-3; D is perhaps TRBD2 (5 bases). Germline-derived CDR1 and CDR2 are KGHSH and LQKENI. The CDR3 loop spans 15 amino acids. With 2 bases removed from V and 2 bases from J, the gap between germline ends came to 11 bases. CDR3 nucleotides: TGTGCCAGCTCACCAATAGCGCCAGACACAGATACGCAGTATTTT. Translation: CASSPIAPDTDTQYF.

V is TRBV28 and J is TRBJ1-6; D may be TRBD1 (6 bases). In germline, CDR1 is MDHEN, CDR2 SYDVKM. This CDR3 has 15 residues. The V and J ends lost 4 bases and 6 bases respectively, with 13 bases between them. This CDR3 reads CASSWTAPSNSPLHF. The CDR3 bases are TGTGCCAGCAGTTGGACAGCCCCGTCTAATTCACCCCTCCACTTT.

The chain couples TRBV6-5 to TRBJ1-1, with TRBD1 matching over 7 bases. The CDR3 is 13 amino acids. The trim removed 6 bases at V and 3 bases at J, leaving 4 bases unmatched. Germline values: CDR1 MNHEY, CDR2 SVGAGI. This chain's CDR3 is CASRLGTDTEAFF. In DNA, the CDR3 is TGTGCCAGCAGGCTCGGGACAGACACTGAAGCTTTCTTT.

The table lists this clone with a count of one. The same CDR3 also results from other DNA sequences found in this sample. The V call is TRBV12-3 or TRBV12-4, the J call TRBJ2-7; D not resolved. V dropped 1 base and J dropped 0 bases, with 4 bases sitting between them. The length of the CDR3 is 13 residues. CDR3 nucleotides: TGTGCCAGCAGTTTAGGCAGCTCCTACGAGCAGTACTTC. Translated, it gives CASSLGSSYEQYF.

The CDR3 DNA is TGTGCCAGCAGTGACCTTTGGACACAGAGCAATCAGCCCCAGCATTTT. Protein: CASSDLWTQSNQPQHF. The genes are TRBV2 and TRBJ1-5; tentatively, D is TRBD1 (5 bases). The CDR3 is 16 residues long. V lost 3 bases and J 1 base, leaving 13 bases between the germline ends. From germline, CDR1 is SNHLY and CDR2 FYNNEI.

The rearrangement joins TRBV19 to TRBJ1-5; no clear D gene. The germline V and J ends were trimmed by 3 bases and 4 bases, with 7 bases remaining between them. Looked up from germline, CDR1 is LNHDA and CDR2 is SQIVND (reference sequence). The CDR3 is 13 amino acids. CDR3 DNA sequence: TGTGCCAGTAGTATTGACGGGAATCAGCCCCAGCATTTT. Its protein is CASSIDGNQPQHF.

This chain uses TRBV11-2 with TRBJ2-3, with D tentatively TRBD2 (6 bases). The CDR3 spans 15 residues. Germline assignment: CDR1 SGHAT and CDR2 FQNNGV. With 5 bases removed from V and 5 bases from J, the gap between germline ends came to 17 bases. In DNA form, the CDR3 reads TGTGCCAGCAGCCCAGAGACGTCTAGCGAAGATACGCAGTATTTT. Residues: CASSPETSSEDTQYF.

This clone was counted a single time. The chain employs TRBV11-3 and TRBJ2-1; TRBD2 aligns across 7 bases. Germline loops: CDR1 SGHNT, CDR2 YENEEA. The V and J ends lost 0 bases and 4 bases, in that order; junction bases with no gene match: 0. The CDR3 loop spans 14 amino acids. The CDR3 DNA follows: TGTGCCAGCAGCTTAGAAGCGGGGTACAATGAGCAGTTCTTC. It is translated as CASSLEAGYNEQFF.

The CDR3: CASSYSYRGPTEETQYF. CDR3 sequence (DNA): TGTGCCAGCAGTTACTCGTATAGGGGCCCCACGGAAGAGACCCAGTACTTC. The chain carries TRBV6-2 or TRBV6-3 and TRBJ2-5, with a tentative D call TRBD1 (5 bases). The CDR3 sequence is 17 residues long. Between the trimmed V and J ends, which lost 0 bases and 3 bases, there was a span of 17 bases. Germline CDR1 is MNHEY and CDR2 is SVGEGT.

This chain uses TRBV7-3 with TRBJ2-1, with a possible D match to TRBD2 (5 bases). The germline V gene has CDR1 SGHTA and CDR2 FQGTGA. V shed 0 bases and J shed 5 bases, with 8 bases lying between them. This CDR3 is built from 14 residues. The CDR3 DNA follows: TGTGCCAGCAGCTTAACAGGGAGCGACAATGAGCAGTTCTTC. As protein: CASSLTGSDNEQFF.

This clone was recorded a few times. The chain combines TRBV18 with TRBJ1-6; weak D call: TRBD1 (6 bases). Germline V gives CDR1 KGHSH, CDR2 LQKENI. The CDR3 sequence is 17 residues long. V was pared by 5 bases and J by 0 bases, with 14 bases between. The CDR3 sequence: CASSLQGPSSYNSPLHF. CDR3 bases: TGTGCCAGCTCATTACAGGGCCCTAGCTCCTATAATTCACCCCTCCACTTT.

The chain joins TRBV7-9 to TRBJ2-1; D not certain. The germline gives CDR1 SEHNR, CDR2 FQNEAQ (reference sequence). The CDR3 totals 13 residues. Trimming pared 0 bases from V and 5 bases from J, leaving 5 bases between. The CDR3 protein is CASSLALNNEQFF. CDR3 bases: TGTGCCAGCAGCTTAGCACTAAACAATGAGCAGTTCTTC.

The chain recombines TRBV7-3 with TRBJ2-5; 8 nucleotides match TRBD1. Germline V CDR1 and CDR2: SGHTA, FQGTGA. With V trimmed by 4 bases and J by 4 bases, 8 bases remained unmatched. The CDR3 has 15 amino acids. CDR3 protein: CASSSSGGRGETQYF. The CDR3 coding sequence is TGTGCCAGCAGCTCCTCAGGGGGCCGTGGAGAGACCCAGTACTTC.

A note on this clone: The same CDR3 can be traced to other DNA sequences in this sample. This rearrangement joins TRBV3-1 (or the pseudogene TRBV3-2) to TRBJ1-5; 9 nucleotides match TRBD1. Trimming removed 4 bases from V and 4 bases from J; junction bases left unmatched: 2. CDR1 LGHDT and CDR2 YNNKEL come from the germline V gene (reference sequence). The CDR3 length is 14 residues. Here the CDR3 DNA reads TGTGCCAGCAGCCCCGGGACAGGGAATCAGCCCCAGCATTTT. This sequence encodes CASSPGTGNQPQHF.

The chain recombines TRBV6-5 with TRBJ1-3, with D possibly matching TRBD1 (6 bases). This CDR3 has 12 amino acids. In germline, CDR1 is MNHEY, CDR2 SVGAGI. V shed 8 bases and J shed 4 bases, with 9 bases lying between them. The DNA of the CDR3 is TGTGCCAGCGAAGGGGGAGGAAACACCATATATTTT. Translation: CASEGGGNTIYF.

The rearrangement links TRBV2 to TRBJ2-7; D not resolved. From germline, CDR1 is SNHLY and CDR2 FYNNEI. Trimming left V 6 bases short and J 0 bases short, with 6 bases between. The CDR3 has 12 residues. DNA of the CDR3: TGTGCCAGCAGGGGCGACTCCTACGAGCAGTACTTC. Its protein product is CASRGDSYEQYF. Full variable domain (outside the CDR3, taken from reference TRBV2 and TRBJ2-7): EPEVTQTPSHQVTQMGQEVILRCVPISNHLYFYWYRQILGQKVEFLVSFYNNEISEKSEIFDDQFSVERPDGSNFTLKIRSTKLEDSAMYFCASRGDSYEQYFGPGTRLTVT.

This chain uses TRBV27 with TRBJ1-2; 7 bases agree with TRBD1. Germline CDR1 reads MNHEY; CDR2 reads SMNVEV (reference sequence). V shed 2 bases and J 4 bases; nucleotides not matched to a gene: 13. The CDR3 consists of 17 residues. This CDR3 reads CASSLLHDQGVVYGYTF. The CDR3 nucleotides read TGTGCCAGCAGTTTACTCCACGACCAGGGGGTCGTCTATGGCTACACCTTC.

The V gene is TRBV12-3 or TRBV12-4, the J gene TRBJ1-6, with unresolved D. The V gene lost 7 bases and the J gene lost 5 bases, with 6 bases spanning the gap. The CDR3 runs 12 residues. CDR3 nucleotides: TGTGCCAGCATGTTTAATAATTCACCCCTCCACTTT. Translation: CASMFNNSPLHF.

V and J are TRBV30 and TRBJ2-6, with D possibly TRBD1 on 5 matching bases. The germline V gene has CDR1 GTSNPN and CDR2 SVGIG (reference sequence). This CDR3 region has 13 residues. V shed 4 bases and J shed 6 bases, with 10 bases lying between them. CDR3 DNA sequence: TGTGCCTGGACAGGGTCTTTGGCCAACGTCCTGACTTTC. This translates into CAWTGSLANVLTF.

CDR3 residues: CATSRPDRTYEQYF. The CDR3 DNA reads TGTGCCACCAGCCGCCCTGACAGGACCTACGAGCAGTACTTC. The chain joins TRBV15 to TRBJ2-7, with D possibly being TRBD1 (6 bases). This CDR3 contains 14 residues. V was clipped by 5 bases and J by 2 bases, with 13 bases between them. The germline V gene encodes CDR1 LNHNV and CDR2 YYDKDF (reference sequence).

The CDR3 sequence is CASAGGPNGELFF. CDR3 coding DNA: TGTGCCTCAGCGGGAGGGCCGAACGGGGAGCTGTTTTTT. V and J are TRBV10-3 and TRBJ2-2; 10 positions match TRBD2. V lost 11 bases to trimming and J lost 7 bases; unmatched junction nucleotides: 7. CDR1 ENHRY and CDR2 SYGVKD come from the germline V gene. There are 13 residues in the CDR3.

The CDR3 DNA follows: TGCGCCAGCAGCCCCGCCAGAGGGGGGGCGGATGAAAAACTGTTTTTT. Encoded protein: CASSPARGGADEKLFF. This chain links TRBV5-1 with TRBJ1-4, with D possibly TRBD1 on 6 matching bases. The CDR3 length is 16 residues. Trimming shortened V by 4 bases and J by 6 bases, and 19 bases separated the two germline ends. The V gene's germline CDR1 is SGHRS and CDR2 YFSETQ.

This rearrangement joins TRBV19 to TRBJ2-7; no clear D gene. CDR3 length: 13 residues. Germline V gives CDR1 LNHDA, CDR2 SQIVND (reference sequence). The V gene lost 2 bases and the J gene lost 2 bases, with 7 bases spanning the gap. CDR3: CASSISSAYEQYF. CDR3 DNA sequence: TGTGCCAGTAGTATATCGTCCGCCTACGAGCAGTACTTC.

The genes are TRBV7-2 and TRBJ2-5; TRBD2 matches at 9 bases. The CDR3 runs 17 residues. Germline trimming cut 1 base from V and 4 bases from J; bases unmatched to any gene: 10. Per the germline V gene, CDR1 is SGHTA and CDR2 is FQGNSA. CDR3 loop: CASSLGRQAGGGETQYF. The CDR3, as DNA: TGTGCCAGCAGCTTAGGCCGCCAAGCGGGGGGAGGAGAGACCCAGTACTTC.

The rearrangement links TRBV6-1 to TRBJ1-2; 8 nucleotides align to TRBD1. The germline CDR1 and CDR2 sequences are MNHNS and SASEGT. The CDR3 runs 16 residues. V lost 0 bases to trimming and J lost 5 bases; unmatched junction nucleotides: 8. The CDR3 DNA is TGTGCCAGCAGTGAAGCGTCCCCCCAGGGGGCGTATGGCTACACCTTC. This translates into CASSEASPQGAYGYTF.

The sample holds one count of this clone. V gene TRBV4-1 combines with J gene TRBJ2-4, with 13 nucleotides matching TRBD2. V lost 5 bases to trimming and J lost 1 base; unmatched junction nucleotides: 20. The CDR3 spans 22 residues. The germline CDR1 and CDR2 sequences are MGHRA and YSYEKL. Written as DNA, the CDR3 is TGCGCCAGCAGCATTAGTCGGACTAGCGGGGGTTCCAGCAAGGGCGCCAAAAACATTCAGTACTTC. Protein: CASSISRTSGGSSKGAKNIQYF.

The V call is TRBV7-9, the J call TRBJ2-5; D is unclear. CDR1 and CDR2 (germline): SEHNR, FQNEAQ (reference sequence). This CDR3 is 13 amino acids long. Trimming took off 5 bases at V and 5 bases at J, with 12 bases between the two ends. As DNA, the CDR3 is TGTGCCAGCAGCCCAACTATAAAGGAGACCCAGTACTTC. Residues: CASSPTIKETQYF.

V and J are TRBV19 and TRBJ1-1, with TRBD1 matching 8 bases. The CDR3 has 13 amino acids. Germline V gives CDR1 LNHDA, CDR2 SQIVND (reference sequence). V lost 5 bases, J lost 6 bases, and 5 bases stayed unmatched. CDR3 protein: CASSSTGEAEAFF. The CDR3 DNA sequence: TGTGCCAGTAGTTCGACAGGGGAGGCTGAAGCTTTCTTT.

The V call is TRBV27, the J call TRBJ2-7; 13 bases align to TRBD2. V lost 5 bases and J lost 8; bases outside the gene matches: 6. Germline CDR1 reads MNHEY; CDR2 reads SMNVEV (reference sequence). The CDR3 spans 14 residues. Written as DNA, the CDR3 is TGTGCCAGCAGTCCCCGGACTAGCGGGAGCAAGCAGTACTTC. Residues: CASSPRTSGSKQYF.

The chain couples TRBV4-1 to TRBJ1-1; D ambiguous. The CDR3 covers 18 residues. V was clipped by 0 bases and J by 1 base, with 18 bases between them. The germline CDR1 and CDR2 sequences are MGHRA and YSYEKL. For the CDR3, the DNA is TGCGCCAGCAGCCAAGACGATCTTCCCCGGAGACCGAACACTGAAGCTTTCTTT. Residues: CASSQDDLPRRPNTEAFF.

The CDR3 protein is CAISTQGNYGYTF. As DNA, the CDR3 is TGTGCCATCAGCACACAGGGAAACTATGGCTACACCTTC. The J gene is TRBJ1-2, the V gene TRBV10-3; a weak D match, TRBD1 (6 bases). CDR1 is ENHRY, CDR2 SYGVKD, per germline. V gave up 6 bases and J gave up 2 bases, with 10 bases separating them. This CDR3 region has 13 residues.